This TCR beta chain originates from a study of blood T cell repertoires in COVID-19. On the study more broadly: There were acute and convalescent COVID-19 samples, and they came from the United States, Italy and Spain. Sources were T cells, B-cell-depleted T cells, or PBMCs; the material itself was cDNA or gDNA.

In regard to this clone: The junction departs from germline at one end; a sequencing error may be responsible.

Under the authors' procedure: Scientists estimated how many nucleated cells there were by amplifying reference gene primers. Clones were read by immunoSEQ multiplex PCR, and TCRdb kept only the in-frame ones, dropping some. Clonal size and the V and J genes are those of that table, whereas D and trimming came from the DNA. The repertoire includes some 380,000 clones, 90% of them detected once, and around 7% sits in the top ten. Germline-derived CDR1 and CDR2 are MNHEY and SVGAGI. The CDR3 spans 15 residues. The source is a man aged 18 to 35 with active or convalescent COVID-19. This chain uses TRBV6-5 with TRBJ1-2; TRBD1 might be the D (6 bases). Sequencing used peripheral blood. The CDR3 bases are TGTGCCAGCAGTGACTCACAGGGTGGTCTTTTTGGCTACACCTTC. Amino acids: CASSDSQGGLFGYTF.